Below, 28 T cell receptor beta chains from the same sample are listed, as sequenced in a study of tissue T cells after allogeneic stem cell transplantation. The data were produced by immunoSEQ multiplex PCR, yet TCRdb's version contains in-frame clones alone and is incomplete. The sample includes about 7,700 clones, about 35% of them seen just once. The time point: mouse harvest day 14 after allogeneic transplant. Tail vein injection delivered 10^7 T-cell-depleted bone marrow cells and 10^6 splenic CD5+ T cells. What was sequenced was skin. These receptors were collected from a female BALB/c mouse given C57BL/6 T cells with graft-versus-host disease after an allogeneic hematopoietic cell transplant.

In its sample, this clone was seen a few times. The genes and germline here are from mouse. From the germline J gene comes the end of the CDR3, since the read stops 1 residue before it. The chain links TRBV23 to TRBJ2-1; the D call in the table, TRBD2, was not verified against the DNA. Germline V gene lookup returns CDR1 KGHTA and CDR2 FQNQQP. The CDR3 has 15 residues. CDR3 region: CSSSRDWGDYAEQFF. The DNA read from the CDR3 is TGCTCCAGCAGCCGGGACTGGGGGGACTATGCTGAGCAGTTC.

The table lists this clone with a few counts. Each gene name is a mouse one. The sequenced fragment ends 1 residue before the CDR3 boundary, so the rest is inferred from the germline J gene. This chain connects TRBV29 to TRBJ2-4; D ambiguous. CDR1 MSHET and CDR2 SYDVDS come from the germline V gene. There are 13 residues in the CDR3. With 6 bases removed from V and 0 bases from J, the gap between germline ends came to 7 bases. CDR3 DNA (partial): TGTGCTAGCAGAAGAGATAGTCAAAACACCTTGTAC. Its protein is CASRRDSQNTLY. The complete CDR3 protein is CASRRDSQNTLYF.

Concerning this clone itself: Gene names refer to mouse genes. The CDR3 extends 1 residue past the end of the read, so its final part is completed from the germline J gene. In the same sample, other DNA sequences code for this CDR3. This chain connects TRBV26 to TRBJ1-1; D gene uncertain. The V gene lost 2 bases and the J gene lost 0 bases, with 4 bases spanning the gap. CDR1 and CDR2 from the germline V gene are KGHPV and FQNQEV (reference sequence). The CDR3 spans 13 residues. CDR3 DNA (partial): TGTGCCAGCAGTCTGCAAGCAAACACAGAAGTCTTC. It yields the protein CASSLQANTEVF. The entire CDR3 is CASSLQANTEVFF. Together with reference TRBV26 and TRBJ1-1, the CDR3 gives the full variable domain: NSKVIQTPRYLVKGQGQKAKMRCIPEKGHPVVFWYQQNKNNEFKFLINFQNQEVLQQIDMTEKRFSAECPSNSPCSLEIQSSEAGDSALYLCASSLQANTEVFFGKGTRLTVV.

For this clone: Gene names follow the mouse nomenclature. CDR3 residues: CASSLGLGGPEQYF. Partial CDR3 DNA: TGTGCCAGCAGCTTAGGACTGGGGGGGCCTGAACAGTAC. The chain combines TRBV3 with TRBJ2-7; 12 nucleotides align to TRBD2. The read ends 1 residue early relative to the CDR3; the germline J gene fills the gap. The CDR3 covers 14 residues. Unmatched junction bases numbered 1, after V lost 1 base and J lost 6 bases. Germline values: CDR1 SNHLY, CDR2 FYNGKV (reference sequence).

With regard to this clone: Genes and germline come from the mouse. CDR3 in amino acids: CASSLGGTNERLFF. Partial CDR3 DNA: TGTGCCAGCAGTCTAGGGGGGACCAACGAAAGATTATTT. J is TRBJ1-4 and V is TRBV26; TRBD1 might be the D (6 bases). The read gets to within 1 residue of the CDR3 end, and the germline J gene fills in the rest. Trimming removed 3 bases from V and 3 bases from J, with 8 bases in between. CDR1 is KGHPV, CDR2 FQNQEV, per germline (reference sequence). CDR3 size: 14 residues.

As concerns this clone: These gene names are mouse names. Other DNA sequences of this sample code for an identical CDR3. CDR3 region: CASSPNTEVFF. CDR3 DNA (partial): TGTGCCAGCAGTCCAAACACAGAAGTCTTC. This chain connects TRBV26 to TRBJ1-1; unclear D gene. The missing CDR3 end, 1 residue past where the read stops, is filled in from the germline J gene. The CDR3 sequence is 11 residues long. Trimming stripped 4 bases from V and 0 bases from J, with 0 bases between. The germline V gene encodes CDR1 KGHPV and CDR2 FQNQEV (reference sequence).

Turning to this clone: Gene and germline names: mouse. The CDR3 end is not reached by the read, which stops 1 residue before it; the germline J gene fills it in. The gene calls are TRBV26 and TRBJ1-2; D uncertain. CDR3 length: 12 residues. Germline assignment: CDR1 KGHPV and CDR2 FQNQEV (reference sequence). With 6 bases removed from V and 0 bases from J, the gap between germline ends came to 5 bases. The CDR3 sequence is CASRRANSDYTF. CDR3 DNA, as far as it was read: TGTGCCAGCAGACGGGCAAACTCCGACTACACC.

Turning to this clone: Genes here carry mouse names. With the read ending 1 residue before the CDR3 end, the germline J gene is used to fill in that end. This chain connects TRBV5 to TRBJ2-1; TRBD1 aligns across 9 bases. J gave up 7 bases and V 3 bases, and 4 bases lay outside the gene matches. The CDR3 consists of 14 residues. Germline V lookup: CDR1 LGHNA, CDR2 YNLKQL (reference sequence). The CDR3 here is CASSHEDRGAEQFF. Incomplete CDR3 DNA: TGTGCCAGCAGCCACGAGGACAGGGGAGCTGAGCAGTTC.

Concerning this clone: Any gene name here is a mouse gene name. The read ends 1 residue before the CDR3 terminus; that terminus is restored from the germline J gene. The J gene is TRBJ2-7, the V gene TRBV19, with TRBD1 identical over 11 bases. The germline V gene has CDR1 FNHDT and CDR2 SITEND (reference sequence). The junction had 6 bases not matched to a gene; V was cut back by 7 bases and J by 3 bases. The CDR3 covers 14 residues. The sequenced CDR3 bases are TGTGCCAGCTCCACCGGGACAGGGGGCTATGAACAGTAC. Protein product: CASSTGTGGYEQY. The full-length CDR3 reads as CASSTGTGGYEQYF. Complete variable domain (other parts from reference TRBV19 and TRBJ2-7): GGIITQTPKFLIGQEGQKLTLKCQQNFNHDTMYWYRQDSGKGLRLIYYSITENDLQKGDLSEGYDASREKKSSFSLTVTSAQKNEMAVFLCASSTGTGGYEQYFGPGTRLTVL.

Regarding this clone: Gene names are mouse gene names. The read terminates 1 residue before the CDR3 end, so the remaining end is supplied by the germline J gene. Different DNA sequences within this sample yield the same CDR3. The gene calls are TRBV26 and TRBJ2-5; a weak D match, TRBD1 (5 bases). The length of the CDR3 is 13 residues. In germline, CDR1 is KGHPV, CDR2 FQNQEV (reference sequence). Trimming removed 3 bases at V and 5 bases at J, with 9 bases between. The covered CDR3 bases are TGTGCCAGCAGTCTTAGAGACAGAGACACCCAGTAC. Protein sequence: CASSLRDRDTQY. The full CDR3 sequence reads CASSLRDRDTQYF.

About this clone: Germline and genes: mouse. Read coverage stops 1 residue before the CDR3 terminus; the germline J gene supplies the remainder. The chain combines TRBV13-3 with TRBJ2-2; TRBD2 matches at 9 bases. This CDR3 comprises 12 residues. V was clipped by 7 bases and J by 6 bases; unmatched bases: 1. Germline values: CDR1 NNHDY, CDR2 SYVADS. The covered CDR3 bases are TGTGCCAGCCTGGGGGGGTCCGGGCAGCTCTAC. It encodes CASLGGSGQLY. The complete CDR3 protein is CASLGGSGQLYF.

This clone was counted a single time. Any gene name here is a mouse gene name. The read comes to an end 1 residue before the CDR3 does, leaving the germline J gene to fill in the end. This chain joins TRBV26 and TRBJ1-4; D possibly corresponds to TRBD1 (6 bases). Germline values: CDR1 KGHPV, CDR2 FQNQEV (reference sequence). V gave up 0 bases and J gave up 3 bases, with 8 bases separating them. The CDR3 is made up of 15 amino acids. CDR3 bases read: TGTGCCAGCAGTCTGTCGGGACAACCCAACGAAAGATTATTT. Translating gives CASSLSGQPNERLF. The complete CDR3 sequence is CASSLSGQPNERLFF.

For this clone: The gene names given are mouse names. The DNA ends 1 residue before the CDR3 does, and the rest of the CDR3 is filled in from the germline J gene. The rearrangement joins TRBV13-3 to TRBJ2-3, with 7 bases matching TRBD1. Germline assignment: CDR1 NNHDY and CDR2 SYVADS. Unmatched junction bases numbered 2, after V lost 4 bases and J lost 0 bases. The CDR3 contains 14 residues. CDR3 residues: CASSRDSSAETLYF. The sequenced CDR3 bases are TGTGCCAGCAGTCGGGACAGTAGTGCAGAAACGCTGTAT.

This clone was counted only a few times. Mouse names are used for the genes. CDR3 residues: CASSLVRGANTEVFF. The part of the CDR3 DNA that was read is TGTGCAAGCAGCTTAGTCAGGGGCGCTAACACAGAAGTCTTC. The rearrangement links TRBV16 to TRBJ1-1; D might be TRBD1 (6 bases). The read is 1 residue too short to cover the CDR3 end, so that end is filled in from the germline J gene. The ends were cut back, 1 base at V and 2 bases at J, with 11 bases in the middle. CDR3 size: 15 residues. Germline V lookup: CDR1 SGHSA, CDR2 FRNQAP.

By proportion, this clone is medium-sized (0.01 to 0.1%). Genes and germline are mouse. CDR3 sequence reads: CASSQDKYEQYF. The CDR3 DNA, read in part, is TGTGCCAGCAGCCAAGACAAATATGAACAGTAC. The chain couples TRBV2 to TRBJ2-7; no clear D gene. The read falls 1 residue short of the CDR3 end, and the missing part is taken from the germline J gene. Trimming took 0 bases from V and 4 from J, leaving 4 bases between them. The CDR3 has 12 residues. Germline V CDR1 and CDR2: LGHNA, YSYQKL.

For this clone: A much more abundant neighbour one base away suggests this may be a read error. Gene names follow the mouse nomenclature. The CDR3 end is not reached by the read, which stops 1 residue before it; the germline J gene fills it in. The genes are TRBV26 and TRBJ1-4, with D uncertain. Deletions cut 4 bases from V and 0 bases from J, with 3 bases between. In germline, CDR1 is KGHPV, CDR2 FQNQEV (reference sequence). This CDR3 contains 13 residues. CDR3 DNA, as far as it was read: TGTGCCAGCAGTCGAATTTCCAACGAAAGATTATTT. Its protein product is CASSRISNERLF. Given in full, the CDR3 is CASSRISNERLFF.

Notes on this clone: Gene names denote mouse genes. The read terminates 1 residue ahead of where the CDR3 ends, so the germline J gene completes it. V and J are TRBV31 and TRBJ2-2; 10 nucleotides match TRBD2. Trimming cost V 4 bases and J 3 bases; bases outside gene matches: 2. Germline V gene sequence: CDR1 GKSSPN, CDR2 SITVG. The CDR3 spans 14 residues. The sequenced part of the CDR3 DNA is TGTGCCTGGACTGGGGGGGCGCACACCGGGCAGCTCTAC. It yields the protein CAWTGGAHTGQLY. The full-length CDR3 reads as CAWTGGAHTGQLYF.

Turning to this clone: Gene labels here are mouse ones. The read finishes 1 residue shy of the CDR3 end, and the germline J gene is used to complete it. The chain couples TRBV26 to TRBJ1-1, with 7 positions matching TRBD1. V was pared by 0 bases and J by 3 bases, with 4 bases of the junction left unmatched. The germline V gene has CDR1 KGHPV and CDR2 FQNQEV (reference sequence). There are 15 residues in the CDR3. The sequenced CDR3 bases are TGTGCCAGCAGTCTGTCCGCCAGGGGGGACACAGAAGTCTTC. Translated: CASSLSARGDTEVF. The full CDR3 sequence reads CASSLSARGDTEVFF.

Worth noting for this clone: The gene names here belong to mouse. Sequencing ends 1 residue short of the CDR3 end; the germline J gene provides the rest. V is TRBV26 and J is TRBJ1-4; perhaps TRBD1 as D (6 bases). The V gene lost 4 bases and the J gene lost 1 base, with 7 bases spanning the gap. This CDR3 is built from 14 residues. The germline V gene encodes CDR1 KGHPV and CDR2 FQNQEV (reference sequence). The sequenced CDR3 bases are TGTGCCAGCAGTCCACAGGGTTCCAACGAAAGATTATTT. It is translated as CASSPQGSNERLF. The whole CDR3 is CASSPQGSNERLFF.

This clone was observed a few times. Gene names denote mouse genes. The CDR3 is cut off 1 residue early in the read; its end comes from the germline J gene. The chain combines TRBV20 with TRBJ1-4; no clear D. With 0 bases removed from V and 3 bases from J, the gap between germline ends came to 5 bases. The CDR3 covers 13 residues. In germline, CDR1 is GFQATS, CDR2 STVNSAI. The sequenced part of the CDR3 DNA is TGTGGTGCTAGGGACAAACCCAACGAAAGATTATTT. This sequence encodes CGARDKPNERLF. The CDR3 reads in full as CGARDKPNERLFF.

By share, this clone ranks as medium-sized (0.01 to 0.1%). Each gene name is a mouse one. The read gets to within 1 residue of the CDR3 end, and the germline J gene fills in the rest. The rearrangement uses TRBV26 and TRBJ2-7, with D uncertain. Germline V gene data show CDR1 as KGHPV and CDR2 as FQNQEV (reference sequence). This CDR3 is built from 11 residues. V lost 2 bases and J lost 4, with 3 bases in between. The CDR3 loop is CASSLGYEQYF. The part of the CDR3 DNA that was read is TGTGCCAGCAGTCTGGGGTATGAACAGTAC. Full variable domain (remainder filled in from reference TRBV26 and TRBJ2-7): NSKVIQTPRYLVKGQGQKAKMRCIPEKGHPVVFWYQQNKNNEFKFLINFQNQEVLQQIDMTEKRFSAECPSNSPCSLEIQSSEAGDSALYLCASSLGYEQYFGPGTRLTVL.

A note on this clone: Gene labels here are mouse ones. The read ends 1 residue early relative to the CDR3; the germline J gene fills the gap. V gene TRBV19 combines with J gene TRBJ2-4; 11 bases fit TRBD2. V gave up 5 bases and J gave up 0 bases; unmatched junction bases: 2. This CDR3 has 15 amino acids. CDR1 is FNHDT and CDR2 is SITEND in the germline V gene (reference sequence). The DNA read from the CDR3 is TGTGCCAGCAGGGGACTGGGGGCTAGTCAAAACACCTTGTAC. Translation gives CASRGLGASQNTLY. The whole CDR3 sequence reads CASRGLGASQNTLYF. Using reference TRBV19 and TRBJ2-4 for the parts outside the CDR3, the full variable domain is GGIITQTPKFLIGQEGQKLTLKCQQNFNHDTMYWYRQDSGKGLRLIYYSITENDLQKGDLSEGYDASREKKSSFSLTVTSAQKNEMAVFLCASRGLGASQNTLYFGAGTRLSVL.

Points on this clone: Gene names and germline refer to mouse. The read terminates 1 residue before the CDR3 end, so the remaining end is supplied by the germline J gene. This chain links TRBV26 with TRBJ2-4; D is perhaps TRBD1 (5 bases). CDR1 and CDR2 (germline): KGHPV, FQNQEV (reference sequence). Between the trimmed V and J ends, which lost 4 bases and 0 bases, there was a span of 8 bases. The CDR3 covers 14 residues. CDR3 sequence reads: CASSPDISQNTLYF. CDR3 DNA, as far as it was read: TGTGCCAGCAGTCCGGACATAAGTCAAAACACCTTGTAC.

This clone showed up just once. Gene names are the mouse ones. The read gets to within 1 residue of the CDR3 end, and the germline J gene fills in the rest. The rearrangement uses TRBV12-1 and TRBJ2-5, with TRBD2 matching 10 bases. Looked up from germline, CDR1 is SGHSN and CDR2 is HYEKVE. V shed 4 bases, J shed 7 bases, and the junction held 7 bases outside the gene matches. The length of the CDR3 is 14 residues. The CDR3 reads CASSLTGGENTQYF. CDR3 DNA (partial): TGTGCCAGCTCCCTCACTGGGGGGGAGAACACCCAGTAC. Full variable domain (rest looked up from reference TRBV12-1 and TRBJ2-5): DSGVVQSPRHIIKEKGGRSVLTCIPISGHSNVVWYQQTLGKELKFLIQHYEKVERDKGFLPSRFSVQQFDDYHSEMNMSALELEDSAMYFCASSLTGGENTQYFGPGTRLLVL.

In the case of this clone: All gene names here are mouse names. The read stops 1 residue short of the end of the CDR3; the missing end is completed from the germline J gene. This chain joins TRBV2 and TRBJ2-2, with TRBD2 matching over 10 bases. The V gene's germline CDR1 is LGHNA and CDR2 YSYQKL. There are 16 residues in the CDR3. V was pared by 1 base and J by 4 bases, with 3 bases of the junction left unmatched. The sequenced part of the CDR3 DNA is TGTGCCAGCAGCCAAGCTGGGGGGGCGGGCACCGGGCAGCTCTAC. This gives the protein CASSQAGGAGTGQLY. The full CDR3 reads CASSQAGGAGTGQLYF.

On this clone: Gene and germline names: mouse. The sequence runs out 1 residue before the end of the CDR3; the remainder is reconstructed from the germline J gene. This chain joins TRBV23 and TRBJ2-4; the table's D call of TRBD1 was not tested on the DNA. The CDR3 has 14 amino acids. Germline V gives CDR1 KGHTA, CDR2 FQNQQP. CDR3: CSSRIQGQENTLYF. Partial CDR3 DNA: TGCTCCAGCAGGATTCAGGGGCAGGAAAACACCTTGTAC.

This clone has a handful of counts. Gene names and germline refer to mouse. The DNA ends 1 residue before the CDR3 does, and the rest of the CDR3 is filled in from the germline J gene. The gene calls are TRBV26 and TRBJ2-3; no reliable D call. V gave up 3 bases and J gave up 0 bases, with 7 bases separating them. Germline V lookup: CDR1 KGHPV, CDR2 FQNQEV (reference sequence). The CDR3 extends over 14 amino acids. The CDR3 protein is CASSLRLSAETLYF. Partial CDR3 DNA: TGTGCCAGCAGTCTAAGACTTAGTGCAGAAACGCTGTAT.

This clone is classed as medium-sized. Germline and genes here are mouse. The read comes to an end 1 residue before the CDR3 does, leaving the germline J gene to fill in the end. The J gene is TRBJ2-1, the V gene TRBV13-3; 9 positions agree with TRBD2. CDR1 NNHDY and CDR2 SYVADS come from the germline V gene. CDR3 length equals 14 residues. After removal of 2 bases from V and 5 bases from J, the junction contained 2 bases not matched to a gene. The covered CDR3 bases are TGTGCCAGCAGTGACTGGGGGGGGAATGCTGAGCAGTTC. It yields the protein CASSDWGGNAEQF. The full CDR3 protein is CASSDWGGNAEQFF.